This TCR beta chain was observed in a study of T cell repertoires in cytomegalovirus infection. Study in general: Based on public TCR beta signatures, there were indications of CMV infection and of a matching HLA type.

This clonotype has at least ten counts. Its target is unknown. Study observations and caveats: Carriage of CMV together with the relevant HLA was identifiable through cumulative public TCR beta family frequency. HLA-C-restricted CMV clonotypes gave the most frequent clonotype in two of eight donors.

TCRdb reprocessed the reads with MiXCR, giving one entry per CDR3 protein. The sample has approximately 250,000 distinct CDR3 sequences; over 9% are singletons. The TCR sequence derives from a human donor in good health (CMV status not recorded). Some clones in this sample may be carry-over from other donors' samples. Sequencing used PBMCs.

The CDR3 spells CASSFPGTGELFF. Written as DNA, the CDR3 is TGTGCCAGCAGTTTTCCGGGCACCGGGGAGCTGTTTTTT. J is TRBJ2-2 and V is TRBV27; no clear D gene. The CDR3 totals 13 residues. Germline V gene data show CDR1 as MNHEY and CDR2 as SMNVEV (reference sequence). Trimming removed 3 bases from V and 4 bases from J, with 6 bases in between.